The entry below describes one T cell receptor beta chain. Its target is unknown. This entry comes from a study of response to subunit inactivated influenza vaccine. Whole-study results and caveats: It was the authors' suggestion that each seasonal influenza vaccination recruits few new T cells.

With 1 base removed from V and 3 bases from J, the gap between germline ends came to 12 bases. The length of the CDR3 is 16 residues. Per germline, CDR1 LGHNA and CDR2 YSLEER. TCRdb ran MiXCR on the RT-PCR reads and lists one entry per CDR3 protein. The table shows 530,000 or so distinct CDR3 sequences, with around 15% occurring only once. The receptor's source is a man aged 50 or older who received an inactivated influenza vaccine. The sequencing used PBMCs from blood, collected approximately 12 days after vaccination. The chain couples TRBV4-3 to TRBJ2-2, with no clear D. DNA of the CDR3: TGCGCCAGCAGCCAAGTAGTGAGGACGGACACCGGGGAGCTGTTTTTT. Protein sequence: CASSQVVRTDTGELFF.